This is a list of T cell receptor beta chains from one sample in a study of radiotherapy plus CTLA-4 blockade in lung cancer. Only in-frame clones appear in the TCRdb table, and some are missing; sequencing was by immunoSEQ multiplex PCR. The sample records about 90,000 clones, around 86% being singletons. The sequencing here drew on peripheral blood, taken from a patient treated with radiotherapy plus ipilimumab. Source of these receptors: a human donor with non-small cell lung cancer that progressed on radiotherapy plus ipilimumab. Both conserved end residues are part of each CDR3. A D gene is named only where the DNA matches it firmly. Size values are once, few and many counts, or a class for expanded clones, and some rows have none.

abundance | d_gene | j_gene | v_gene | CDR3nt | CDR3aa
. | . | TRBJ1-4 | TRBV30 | TGTGCCTGGAGTGTGGGGGCAGGGGATGAAAAACTGTTTTTT | CAWSVGAGDEKLFF
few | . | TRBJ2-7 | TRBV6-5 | TGTGCCAGCAGTCACAGGGTAGTCTCCTACGAGCAGTACTTC | CASSHRVVSYEQYF
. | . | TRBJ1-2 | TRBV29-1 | TGCAGCGTTGAGGTCTGGGATAATGGCTACACCTTC | CSVEVWDNGYTF
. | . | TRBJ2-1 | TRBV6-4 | TGTGCCAGCAGTGACTCAGGAGGGGGCGCTTACAATGAGCAGTTCTTC | CASSDSGGGAYNEQFF
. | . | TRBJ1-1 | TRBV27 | TGTGCCAGCAGTTTAGGCGTAATGAACACTGAAGCTTTCTTT | CASSLGVMNTEAFF
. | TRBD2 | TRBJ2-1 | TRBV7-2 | TGTGCCAGCAGCCTTCTAGCGGGGAGCTCCTACAATGAGCAGTTCTTC | CASSLLAGSSYNEQFF
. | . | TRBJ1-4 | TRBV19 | TGTGCCAGTAGTATCCACAGGGATTACGAAAAACTGTTTTTT | CASSIHRDYEKLFF
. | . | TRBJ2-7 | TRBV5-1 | TGCGCCAGCAGCTTGGGACCCAACTACGAGCAGTACTTC | CASSLGPNYEQYF
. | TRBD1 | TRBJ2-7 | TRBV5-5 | TGTGCCAGCAGCTTCCGGGACAGGACCTACGAGCAGTACTTC | CASSFRDRTYEQYF
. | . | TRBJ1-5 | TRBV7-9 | TGTGCCAGCATGGGGGTCCCCCAGCATTTT | CASMGVPQHF
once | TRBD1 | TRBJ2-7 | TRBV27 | TGTGCCAGCACAAGGGTACAGGGGAACGAGCAGTACTTC | CASTRVQGNEQYF
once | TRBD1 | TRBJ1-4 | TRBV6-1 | TGTGCCAGCGGGACAGGGTTTTATACTAATGAAAAACTGTTTTTT | CASGTGFYTNEKLFF
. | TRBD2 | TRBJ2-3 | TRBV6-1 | TGTGCCAGCAGTGGGCTAGCGGGGGTTAGCACAGATACGCAGTATTTT | CASSGLAGVSTDTQYF
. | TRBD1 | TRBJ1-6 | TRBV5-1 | TGCGCCAGCAGCTTGGACAGGGGAGGATCACCCCTCCACTTT | CASSLDRGGSPLHF
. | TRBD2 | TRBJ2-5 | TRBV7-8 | TGTGCCAGCAGCCAGCTGGGACTAGCGGGCGAGACCCAGTACTTC | CASSQLGLAGETQYF
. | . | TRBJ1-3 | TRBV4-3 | TGCGCCAGCAGCCAAGATTCTCCAGGCTCCGACTCTGGAAACACCATATATTTT | CASSQDSPGSDSGNTIYF
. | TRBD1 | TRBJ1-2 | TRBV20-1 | TGCAGTGCTAGGGGACAGGGCTACACCTTC | CSARGQGYTF
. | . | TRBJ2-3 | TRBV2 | TGTGCCAGCAGGACCTTTGGGGGCCCCACAGATACGCAGTATTTT | CASRTFGGPTDTQYF
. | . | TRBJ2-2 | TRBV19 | TGTGCCAGTAGTACACCGGGACAGAACACCGGGGAGCTGTTTTTT | CASSTPGQNTGELFF
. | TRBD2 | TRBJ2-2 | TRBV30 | TGTGCCTGGAAGGGGTTAGCGGGAGGTGTGGGGGAGCTGTTTTTT | CAWKGLAGGVGELFF
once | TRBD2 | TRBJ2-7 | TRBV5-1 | TGCGCCAGCAACCCAAGCGGGGGCACCTACGAGCAGTACTTC | CASNPSGGTYEQYF
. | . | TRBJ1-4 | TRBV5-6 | TGTGCCAGCAGCTTTAGGGGTCATTATAGTGAAAAACTGTTTTTT | CASSFRGHYSEKLFF
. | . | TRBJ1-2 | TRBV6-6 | TGTGCCAGCAGTTACGAAGTGGCGTTAAACTATGGCTACACCTTC | CASSYEVALNYGYTF
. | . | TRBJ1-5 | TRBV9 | TGTGCCAGCAGCGTAGAAGGGAATAGCAATCAGCCCCAGCATTTT | CASSVEGNSNQPQHF
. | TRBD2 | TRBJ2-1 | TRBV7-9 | TGTGCCAGCAGCACCGGGACTAGGGCGATGGTTGAGCAGTTCTTC | CASSTGTRAMVEQFF
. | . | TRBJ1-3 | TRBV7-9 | TGTGCCAGCAGCGCGGGAAACACCATATATTTT | CASSAGNTIYF
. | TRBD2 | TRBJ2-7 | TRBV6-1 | TGTGCCAGCAGTGAACAGGGGACTAGCACTTACGAGCAGTACTTC | CASSEQGTSTYEQYF
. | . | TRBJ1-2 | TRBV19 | TGTGCCAGTAGGGAGGACAGATTCAGCCATGGCTACACCTTC | CASREDRFSHGYTF
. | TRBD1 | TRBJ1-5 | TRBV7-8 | TGTGCCAGCAGCCCGACAGGGATGCTCTATAGCAATCAGCCCCAGCATTTT | CASSPTGMLYSNQPQHF
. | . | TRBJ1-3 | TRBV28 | TGTGCCAGCAGTTCCCATGGGACCTCTGGAAACACCATATATTTT | CASSSHGTSGNTIYF
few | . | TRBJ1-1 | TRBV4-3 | TGCGCCAGCAGCCGGGGGCCAAACACTGAAGCTTTCTTT | CASSRGPNTEAFF
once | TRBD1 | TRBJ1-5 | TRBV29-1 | TGCAGCGTTATTCTGACAGGGATAGATCAGCCCCAGCATTTT | CSVILTGIDQPQHF
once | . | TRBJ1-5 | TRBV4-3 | TGCGCCAGCAGCCAAGTTGTCGGGTGGGATCAGCCCCAGCATTTT | CASSQVVGWDQPQHF
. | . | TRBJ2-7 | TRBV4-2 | TGTGCCAGCAGCCAAGATCTGGGTCCCGAGCAGTACTTC | CASSQDLGPEQYF
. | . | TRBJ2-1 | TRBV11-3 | TGTGCCAGCAGCCCCCGGGGGTGGGGGGCGCTTGGCAATGAGCAGTTCTTC | CASSPRGWGALGNEQFF
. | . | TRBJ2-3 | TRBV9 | TGTGCCAGCAGCGCCACTCCTAGCCAACTTGGGGATACGCAGTATTTT | CASSATPSQLGDTQYF
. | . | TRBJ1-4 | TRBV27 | TGTGCCAGCAGGCTCCGGAGAGGTGAAAAACTGTTTTTT | CASRLRRGEKLFF
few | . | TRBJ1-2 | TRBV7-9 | TGTGCCAGCAGCTTCTTGGACTATGGCTACACCTTC | CASSFLDYGYTF
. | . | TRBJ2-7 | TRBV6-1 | TGTGCCAGCAACAATATGCAATCCTACGAGCAGTACTTC | CASNNMQSYEQYF
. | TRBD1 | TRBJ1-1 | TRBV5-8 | TGTGCCAGCAGCTATTACGGGACAGTGAACACTGAAGCTTTCTTT | CASSYYGTVNTEAFF
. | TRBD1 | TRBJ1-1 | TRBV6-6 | TGTGCCAGCAGGGGATCGACAGGGCCGTTTGAAGCTTTCTTT | CASRGSTGPFEAFF
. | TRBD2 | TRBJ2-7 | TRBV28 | TGTGCCAGCAGTTTAGCACTAGCGGCTTCCTACGAGCAGTACTTC | CASSLALAASYEQYF
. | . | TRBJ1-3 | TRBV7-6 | TGTGCTGTTAGGGGTTACGCGTCTGGAAACACCATATATTTT | CAVRGYASGNTIYF
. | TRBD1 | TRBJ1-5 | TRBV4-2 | TGTGCCAGCAGCCAGACAGGGTCTCAGCCCCAGCATTTT | CASSQTGSQPQHF
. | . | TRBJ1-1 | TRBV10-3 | TGTGCCACCCTCGAGGGGCAGCAGAACACTGAAGCTTTCTTT | CATLEGQQNTEAFF
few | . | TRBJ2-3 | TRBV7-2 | TGTGCCAGCAGCTTAGGGGTCACAGATACGCAGTATTTT | CASSLGVTDTQYF
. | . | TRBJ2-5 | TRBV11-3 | TGTGCCAGCAGCTCCCGGGTACAAGAGACCCAGTACTTC | CASSSRVQETQYF
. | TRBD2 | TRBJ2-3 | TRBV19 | TGTGCCAGTCGGGACTACACAGATACGCAGTATTTT | CASRDYTDTQYF
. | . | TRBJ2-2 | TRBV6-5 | TGTGCCAGCCACCGGGCCACCGGGGAGCTGTTTTTT | CASHRATGELFF
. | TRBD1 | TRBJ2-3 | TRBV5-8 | TGTGCCAGCAGCGAAGGGACAGGAAATTGGGATACGCAGTATTTT | CASSEGTGNWDTQYF